This T cell receptor beta chain emerged from a study of blood T cell repertoires in COVID-19. Study at large: Spain, Italy and the United States supplied samples that represented acute and convalescent COVID-19. Nucleic acid was either cDNA or gDNA, and it came from T cells, B-cell-depleted T cells, or PBMCs.

The CDR3 has 14 residues. Looked up from germline, CDR1 is SGHTA and CDR2 is FQGNSA. V was pared by 5 bases and J by 0 bases, with 8 bases between. Followed longitudinally, the Seattle patients had been enrolled during active infection. Original analysis: Nucleated cell counts were estimated from reference gene primer amplification. Produced via immunoSEQ multiplex PCR; TCRdb's table is partial and in-frame only. The V and J calls and the clone size are those of that table, but D and trimming were determined from the DNA. The sample includes more than 95,000 clones, around 85% seen only once; the top ten take around 3.3%.

Input material: peripheral blood. The TCR originated in a woman of 80 years or more with COVID-19, enrolled during active disease. The rearrangement links TRBV7-2 to TRBJ1-3, with D hard to call. CDR3: CASSIQSSGNTIYF. Written as DNA, the CDR3 is TGTGCCAGCAGCATACAGAGCTCTGGAAACACCATATATTTT.